The 22 T cell receptor beta chains below all came from one sample that was sequenced in a study of T-cell reconstitution after alpha-beta-depleted transplantation in children. This sample's TCRbeta library carried unique molecular identifier barcodes. TCRdb recomputed calls from the PCR reads with MiXCR, one row per CDR3 protein. The sample records some 240,000 distinct CDR3 sequences, approximately 9.9% being singletons. Sequences were derived from PBMCs from the stem cell graft donor, sampled from the stem cell graft. These receptors were taken from a human donor who donated a stem cell graft to a child with SCID.

This clonotype has ten or more counts. V usage is TRBV28 and J usage is TRBJ1-5; possible D gene TRBD1, 5 bases. The germline V and J ends were trimmed by 1 base and 5 bases, with 15 bases remaining between them. The CDR3 runs 16 residues. Germline values: CDR1 MDHEN, CDR2 SYDVKM. CDR3 nucleotide sequence: TGTGCCAGCAGTTTATTCCGGAAAGGGACCGATCAGCCCCAGCATTTT. Translated, it gives CASSLFRKGTDQPQHF.

This clonotype was found many times. V is TRBV6-2 or TRBV6-3 and J is TRBJ2-7, with TRBD2 as a possible D gene (6 bases). CDR1 and CDR2 (germline): MNHEY, SVGEGT. Trimming stripped 7 bases from V and 3 bases from J, with 28 bases between. The CDR3 covers 18 residues. For the CDR3, the DNA is TGTGCCAGCACCTCTAGGGCCCCTCTCAGGGAGGAGGGCTACGAGCAGTACTTC. It codes for CASTSRAPLREEGYEQYF.

The genes are TRBV3-1 and TRBJ2-2; perhaps TRBD2 as D (5 bases). The CDR3 length is 17 residues. V was cut by 11 bases and J by 0 bases, with 22 bases left in between. CDR1 LGHDT and CDR2 YNNKEL come from the germline V gene (reference sequence). CDR3 sequence reads: CACTQDSRETNTGELFF. Written as DNA, the CDR3 is TGTGCCTGCACCCAAGATTCTAGGGAGACGAACACCGGGGAGCTGTTTTTT.

Many counts were recorded for this clonotype. The gene calls are TRBV12-3 or TRBV12-4 and TRBJ2-6; 7 bases line up with TRBD1. V shed 6 bases, J shed 2 bases, and the junction held 4 bases outside the gene matches. This CDR3 is built from 15 residues. CDR3 region: CASSSGQAGANVLTF. In nucleotides, the CDR3 is TGTGCCAGCAGCTCTGGACAGGCTGGGGCCAACGTCCTGACTTTC.

This clonotype has ten or more counts. J is TRBJ2-3 and V is TRBV5-1; 8 nucleotides align to TRBD2. V lost 4 bases and J lost 2; bases outside the gene matches: 9. Germline loops: CDR1 SGHRS, CDR2 YFSETQ. The CDR3 contains 16 residues. The CDR3 DNA reads TGCGCCAGCAGCCGAGGGGTAGCGGGGCCCACAGATACGCAGTATTTT. It translates to CASSRGVAGPTDTQYF. The variable domain in full, completed from reference TRBV5-1 and TRBJ2-3, reads KAGVTQTPRYLIKTRGQQVTLSCSPISGHRSVSWYQQTPGQGLQFLFEYFSETQRNKGNFPGRFSGRQFSNSRSEMNVSTLELGDSALYLCASSRGVAGPTDTQYFGPGTRLTVL.

This clonotype has a count of ten or more. This chain uses TRBV7-2 with TRBJ1-5; weak D call: TRBD1 (5 bases). The germline V gene encodes CDR1 SGHTA and CDR2 FQGNSA. The V and J ends lost 5 bases and 4 bases respectively, with 15 bases between them. The CDR3 runs to 15 residues. The CDR3 loop reads CASSRHRDGNQPQHF. CDR3 nucleotide sequence: TGTGCCAGCAGCCGACACCGGGACGGAAATCAGCCCCAGCATTTT.

This clonotype has a count of ten or more. The rearrangement links TRBV6-1 to TRBJ1-2, with 7 bases that match TRBD1. The trim removed 5 bases at V and 6 bases at J, leaving 12 bases unmatched. The CDR3 contains 15 residues. Germline V gives CDR1 MNHNS, CDR2 SASEGT. CDR3 region: CASSRLTGLRDGYTF. In DNA form, the CDR3 reads TGTGCCAGCAGTCGCCTGACAGGGTTACGGGATGGCTACACCTTC.

This clonotype appeared many times. The genes are TRBV11-2 and TRBJ2-2, with 10 bases identical to TRBD2. Germline assignment: CDR1 SGHAT and CDR2 FQNNGV. This CDR3 is 19 amino acids long. The ends lost 4 bases at V and 5 bases at J; junction bases unmatched: 16. This CDR3 is CASSSESSGGVEATGELFF. CDR3 DNA sequence: TGTGCCAGCAGCTCCGAGTCTAGCGGGGGCGTTGAGGCAACCGGGGAGCTGTTTTTT.

The rearrangement joins TRBV29-1 to TRBJ2-2, with TRBD1 matching over 8 bases. The ends lost 8 bases at V and 5 bases at J; junction bases unmatched: 7. Germline V gene data show CDR1 as SQVTM and CDR2 as ANQGSEA. The CDR3 runs to 13 residues. CDR3 in amino acids: CSTRTGRTGELFF. CDR3 sequence (DNA): TGCAGCACTCGGACAGGGCGGACCGGGGAGCTGTTTTTT.

This clonotype was detected many times. The V gene is TRBV7-9, the J gene TRBJ1-2, with 10 bases lining up with TRBD1. Germline CDR1 is SEHNR and CDR2 is FQNEAQ (reference sequence). The CDR3 is 15 amino acids. Trimming removed 5 bases from V and 7 bases from J; junction bases left unmatched: 10. CDR3 protein: CASSARQGAWSGYTF. CDR3 nucleotides: TGTGCCAGCAGCGCCAGACAGGGGGCCTGGTCTGGCTACACCTTC.

This clonotype was found many times. The V gene is TRBV12-3 or TRBV12-4, the J gene TRBJ1-1; the D gene is possibly TRBD1 (5 bases). The CDR3 is 12 residues long. V lost 7 bases and J 5 bases, leaving 11 bases between the germline ends. CDR3 DNA: TGTGCCAGCAATTTCCGGGGGACTGAAGCTTTCTTT. Residues: CASNFRGTEAFF.

This sequence joins TRBV5-5 and TRBJ2-7; possible D gene TRBD2, 6 bases. Trimming took off 1 base at V and 0 bases at J, with 14 bases between the two ends. The germline gives CDR1 SGHKS, CDR2 YYEKEE (reference sequence). The CDR3 extends over 16 amino acids. The DNA for the CDR3 is TGTGCCAGCAGCTTGAGGGACTCCGTCAGCTCCTACGAGCAGTACTTC. As protein: CASSLRDSVSSYEQYF.

This clonotype was detected many times. The chain links TRBV5-1 to TRBJ1-3, with 8 bases aligning to TRBD1. The CDR3 is made up of 15 amino acids. Germline CDR1 reads SGHRS; CDR2 reads YFSETQ. With 4 bases clipped from V and 3 bases from J, the junction kept 6 bases outside the gene matches. In DNA, the CDR3 is TGCGCCAGCAGCATCCAGGGGGCGCATGGAAACACCATATATTTT. Amino acids: CASSIQGAHGNTIYF.

This clonotype appeared many times. The chain links TRBV4-3 to TRBJ2-7, with D hard to call. CDR3 length: 14 residues. Germline V lookup: CDR1 LGHNA, CDR2 YSLEER. Trimming left V 0 bases short and J 3 bases short, with 9 bases between. CDR3 protein: CASSQEKSSYEQYF. In DNA form, the CDR3 reads TGCGCCAGCAGCCAAGAGAAATCCAGCTACGAGCAGTACTTC.

At least ten counts were recorded for this clonotype. The genes are TRBV28 and TRBJ2-6, with 9 bases that match TRBD1. V lost 5 bases to trimming and J lost 4 bases; unmatched junction nucleotides: 12. Germline-derived CDR1 and CDR2 are MDHEN and SYDVKM. The CDR3 extends over 18 amino acids. CDR3 DNA: TGTGCCAGCAGTCGGAGTCCCGGGACAGGGACCGGGGCCAACGTCCTGACTTTC. It specifies CASSRSPGTGTGANVLTF.

This rearrangement joins TRBV18 to TRBJ1-6, with 8 bases aligning to TRBD1. Unmatched junction bases numbered 3, after V lost 4 bases and J lost 7 bases. From germline, CDR1 is KGHSH and CDR2 LQKENI. This CDR3 region has 14 residues. CDR3 coding DNA: TGTGCCAGCTCACAGGGACAGGTCAATTCACCCCTCCACTTT. Its protein is CASSQGQVNSPLHF.

V gene TRBV7-9 combines with J gene TRBJ1-4; D remains unclear. Between the trimmed V and J ends, which lost 3 bases and 3 bases, there was a span of 11 bases. The germline CDR1 and CDR2 sequences are SEHNR and FQNEAQ (reference sequence). The CDR3 contains 15 residues. The CDR3 nucleotides are TGTGCCAGCAGCTTCACCGGACCCTCTAATGAAAAACTGTTTTTT. Protein sequence: CASSFTGPSNEKLFF.

This clonotype has a count of ten or more. The chain combines TRBV5-1 with TRBJ1-2; D is ambiguous. Trimming removed 0 bases from V and 0 bases from J, with 12 bases in between. Germline V CDR1 and CDR2: SGHRS, YFSETQ. The CDR3 extends over 16 amino acids. CDR3 sequence (DNA): TGCGCCAGCAGCTTGGCCGGAGGAGCAGCTAACTATGGCTACACCTTC. As protein: CASSLAGGAANYGYTF.

This clonotype has just a few counts. The rearrangement joins TRBV6-2 or TRBV6-3 to TRBJ1-5; D perhaps matches TRBD1 (5 bases). Germline V CDR1 and CDR2: MNHEY, SVGEGT. The length of the CDR3 is 15 residues. The V end was cut by 4 bases, the J end by 2 bases, with 12 bases between. The CDR3: CASSSLGVRNQPQHF. In DNA form, the CDR3 reads TGTGCCAGCAGTTCCTTGGGGGTTCGCAATCAGCCCCAGCATTTT.

The chain employs TRBV7-2 and TRBJ2-7; maybe TRBD1 (6 bases). The CDR3 extends over 14 amino acids. The V gene's germline CDR1 is SGHTA and CDR2 FQGNSA. Trimming cost V 8 bases and J 1 base, with 15 bases left between them. The CDR3 coding sequence is TGTGCCAGCGGCAGGGGTCTACGGTCCTACGAGCAGTACTTC. Residues: CASGRGLRSYEQYF. Full variable domain (rest looked up from reference TRBV7-2 and TRBJ2-7): GAGVSQSPSNKVTEKGKDVELRCDPISGHTALYWYRQSLGQGLEFLIYFQGNSAPDKSGLPSDRFSAERTGGSVSTLTIQRTQQEDSAVYLCASGRGLRSYEQYFGPGTRLTVT.

Ten or more counts support this clonotype. This rearrangement joins TRBV5-1 to TRBJ2-7; 7 nucleotides match TRBD1. V dropped 4 bases and J dropped 2; count of bases not matched to a gene: 3. Germline CDR1 is SGHRS and CDR2 is YFSETQ. The CDR3 contains 13 residues. Written as DNA, the CDR3 is TGCGCCAGCAGCCGAGGGACAGCCTACGAGCAGTACTTC. Translating it yields CASSRGTAYEQYF.

The sample holds many counts of this clonotype. This rearrangement joins TRBV27 to TRBJ1-1; D not certain. Trimming stripped 2 bases from V and 4 bases from J, with 17 bases between. The CDR3 has 16 amino acids. Germline CDR1 is MNHEY and CDR2 is SMNVEV (reference sequence). The CDR3 is CASSLRAVGLPTEAFF. In nucleotides, the CDR3 is TGTGCCAGCAGTTTAAGGGCGGTTGGCCTGCCCACTGAAGCTTTCTTT.